The 9 T cell receptor beta chains in this list originate from one sample, sequenced in a study of T cell responses to AZD1222 COVID-19 vaccine. Assay: immunoSEQ multiplex PCR; the TCRdb copy retains only in-frame clones and omits some. The sample includes approximately 130,000 clones, about 93% seen only once; the top ten take about 1%. Here the sequenced sample was peripheral blood, taken on day 0 of AZD1222 vaccination. The receptors here all came from an adult in good health.

The chain joins TRBV9 to TRBJ2-1, with 9 bases that match TRBD1. In germline, CDR1 is SGDLS, CDR2 YYNGEE. The CDR3 is 14 amino acids. V lost 3 bases to trimming and J lost 8 bases; unmatched junction nucleotides: 6. The DNA for the CDR3 is TGTGCCAGCAGCGGAACAGGGGGCAACTATGAGCAGTTCTTC. Amino acids: CASSGTGGNYEQFF.

The V and J genes are TRBV6-5 and TRBJ1-2; TRBD1 matches 11 bases. The V and J ends lost 4 bases and 6 bases, in that order; junction bases with no gene match: 10. The V gene's germline CDR1 is MNHEY and CDR2 SVGAGI. CDR3 size: 16 residues. The CDR3, as DNA: TGTGCCAGCAGTTCAGCCGGGACAGGGGGGCGAAATGGCTACACCTTC. Its protein product is CASSSAGTGGRNGYTF.

V and J are TRBV6-5 and TRBJ1-6, with D perhaps matching TRBD1 (5 bases). Germline-derived CDR1 and CDR2 are MNHEY and SVGAGI. V lost 10 bases and J lost 8, with 15 bases in between. The CDR3 is made up of 13 amino acids. CDR3: CATGGTVYSPLHF. CDR3 nucleotide sequence: TGTGCCACCGGTGGGACGGTTTATTCACCCCTCCACTTT.

The chain combines TRBV27 with TRBJ1-6; 9 bases match TRBD1. V was pared by 6 bases and J by 5 bases, with 5 bases of the junction left unmatched. Germline V gene lookup returns CDR1 MNHEY and CDR2 SMNVEV (reference sequence). This CDR3 is 15 amino acids long. The CDR3 region is CASRRWTGDNSPLHF. CDR3 in DNA: TGTGCCAGCAGACGATGGACAGGGGATAATTCACCCCTCCACTTT.

The rearrangement links TRBV5-4 to TRBJ2-1; possibly TRBD2 for D (7 bases). The V gene's germline CDR1 is SGHNT and CDR2 YYREEE (reference sequence). This CDR3 has 15 residues. V lost 5 bases and J 4 bases, leaving 16 bases between the germline ends. The CDR3, as DNA: TGTGCCAGCAGTGGTCCGGGGGGCCATTACAATGAGCAGTTCTTC. It encodes CASSGPGGHYNEQFF.

Remarks on this clone: Distinct nucleotide sequences in the sample also encode this CDR3. CDR3 coding DNA: TGTGCCAGCAGTTTAGGCCAGTACACTGAAGCTTTCTTT. This codes for CASSLGQYTEAFF. The chain joins TRBV27 to TRBJ1-1; D is unclear. V lost 2 bases and J lost 3, with 7 bases in between. The germline V gene encodes CDR1 MNHEY and CDR2 SMNVEV (reference sequence). The CDR3 is 13 amino acids.

CDR3 bases: TGTGCCAGCGGACGGTCGGCAGGGATCCACGAGCAGTACTTC. It specifies CASGRSAGIHEQYF. V usage is TRBV14 and J usage is TRBJ2-7, with TRBD1 as a possible D gene (5 bases). Germline values: CDR1 SGHDN, CDR2 FVKESK. The length of the CDR3 is 14 residues. V lost 8 bases and J lost 5, with 19 bases in between. The variable domain in full, with the rest retrieved from reference TRBV14 and TRBJ2-7, is EAGVTQFPSHSVIEKGQTVTLRCDPISGHDNLYWYRRVMGKEIKFLLHFVKESKQDESGMPNNRFLAERTGGTYSTLKVQPAELEDSGVYFCASGRSAGIHEQYFGPGTRLTVT.

The chain has TRBV11-1 and TRBJ1-1, with D maybe TRBD1 (5 bases). V lost 2 bases, J lost 3 bases, and 13 bases lay in between. Germline CDR1 reads SGHAT; CDR2 reads FQDESV (reference sequence). The CDR3 sequence is 15 residues long. CDR3 DNA sequence: TGTGCCAGCAGCTTATGGGACGGAAGGGACACTGAAGCTTTCTTT. This translates into CASSLWDGRDTEAFF.

The J gene is TRBJ1-1, the V gene TRBV5-1, with D possibly TRBD1 on 5 matching bases. The CDR3 consists of 14 residues. Germline V gene sequence: CDR1 SGHRS, CDR2 YFSETQ. Trimming shortened V by 4 bases and J by 0 bases, and 10 bases separated the two germline ends. CDR3 protein: CASSTEGLNTEAFF. The CDR3 DNA is TGCGCCAGCAGCACCGAGGGGTTGAACACTGAAGCTTTCTTT. The whole variable domain, remainder taken from reference TRBV5-1 and TRBJ1-1, is KAGVTQTPRYLIKTRGQQVTLSCSPISGHRSVSWYQQTPGQGLQFLFEYFSETQRNKGNFPGRFSGRQFSNSRSEMNVSTLELGDSALYLCASSTEGLNTEAFFGQGTRLTVV.